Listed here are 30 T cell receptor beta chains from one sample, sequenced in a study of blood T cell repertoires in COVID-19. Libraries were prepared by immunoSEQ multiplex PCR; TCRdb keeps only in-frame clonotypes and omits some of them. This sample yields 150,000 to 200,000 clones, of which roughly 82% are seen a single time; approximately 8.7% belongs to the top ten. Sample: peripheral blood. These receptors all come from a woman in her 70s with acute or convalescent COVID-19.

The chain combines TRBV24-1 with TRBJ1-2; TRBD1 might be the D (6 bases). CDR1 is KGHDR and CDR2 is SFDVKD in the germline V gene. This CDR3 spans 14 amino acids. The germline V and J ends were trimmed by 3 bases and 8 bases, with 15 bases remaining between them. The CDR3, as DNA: TGTGCCACCAGTGATCCTTTACAGGGATTAGGCTACACCTTC. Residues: CATSDPLQGLGYTF.

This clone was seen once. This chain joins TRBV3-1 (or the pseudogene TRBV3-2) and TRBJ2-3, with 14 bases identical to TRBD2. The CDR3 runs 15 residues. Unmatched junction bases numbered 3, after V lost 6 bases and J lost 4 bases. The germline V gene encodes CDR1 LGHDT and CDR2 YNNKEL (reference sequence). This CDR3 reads CASSRLAGGPDTQYF. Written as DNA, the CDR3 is TGTGCCAGCAGTCGACTAGCGGGGGGGCCAGATACGCAGTATTTT.

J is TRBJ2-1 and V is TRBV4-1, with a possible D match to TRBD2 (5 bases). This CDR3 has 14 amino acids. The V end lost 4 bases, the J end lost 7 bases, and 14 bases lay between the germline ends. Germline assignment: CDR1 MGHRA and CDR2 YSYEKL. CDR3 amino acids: CASSPLLRGNEQFF. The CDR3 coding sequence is TGCGCCAGCAGCCCCCTCCTCCGGGGAAATGAGCAGTTCTTC.

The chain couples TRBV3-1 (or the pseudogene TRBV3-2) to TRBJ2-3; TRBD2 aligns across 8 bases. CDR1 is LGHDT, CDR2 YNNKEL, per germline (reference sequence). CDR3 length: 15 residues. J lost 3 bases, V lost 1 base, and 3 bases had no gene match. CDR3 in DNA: TGTGCCAGCAGCCAAGTTGGCGGGGGGACAGATACGCAGTATTTT. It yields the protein CASSQVGGGTDTQYF.

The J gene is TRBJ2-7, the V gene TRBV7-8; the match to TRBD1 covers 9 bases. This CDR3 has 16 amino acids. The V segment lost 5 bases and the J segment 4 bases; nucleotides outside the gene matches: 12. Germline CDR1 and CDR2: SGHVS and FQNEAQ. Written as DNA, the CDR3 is TGTGCCAGCAGCGTATGGACAGGGGAAATGAATTACGAGCAGTACTTC. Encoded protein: CASSVWTGEMNYEQYF.

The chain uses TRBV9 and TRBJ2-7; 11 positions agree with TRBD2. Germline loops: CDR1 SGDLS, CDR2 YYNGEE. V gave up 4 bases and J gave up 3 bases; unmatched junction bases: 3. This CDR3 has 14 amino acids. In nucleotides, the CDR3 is TGTGCCAGCAGCTCAGGGACTAGCGGCTACGAGCAGTACTTC. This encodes CASSSGTSGYEQYF.

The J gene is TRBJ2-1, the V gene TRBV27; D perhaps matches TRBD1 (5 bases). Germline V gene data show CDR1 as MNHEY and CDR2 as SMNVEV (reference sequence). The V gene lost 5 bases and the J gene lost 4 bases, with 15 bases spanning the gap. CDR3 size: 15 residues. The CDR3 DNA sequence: TGTGCCAGCAGTCTGGGCATTAGGGGTTACAATGAGCAGTTCTTC. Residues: CASSLGIRGYNEQFF.

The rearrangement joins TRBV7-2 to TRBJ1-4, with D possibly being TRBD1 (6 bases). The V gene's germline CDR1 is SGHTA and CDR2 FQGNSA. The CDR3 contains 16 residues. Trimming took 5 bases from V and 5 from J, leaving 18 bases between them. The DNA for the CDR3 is TGTGCCAGCAGCCTATTAGGGGCCAGGGGAAATGAAAAACTGTTTTTT. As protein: CASSLLGARGNEKLFF.

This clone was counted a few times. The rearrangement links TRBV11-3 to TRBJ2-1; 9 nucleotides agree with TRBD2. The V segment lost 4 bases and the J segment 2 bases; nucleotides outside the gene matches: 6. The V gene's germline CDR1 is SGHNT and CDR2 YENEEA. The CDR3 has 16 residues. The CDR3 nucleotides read TGTGCCAGCAGCTCGCGTAGCGGGAGAACCTACAATGAGCAGTTCTTC. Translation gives CASSSRSGRTYNEQFF. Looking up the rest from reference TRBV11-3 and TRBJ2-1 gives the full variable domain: EAGVVQSPRYKIIEKKQPVAFWCNPISGHNTLYWYLQNLGQGPELLIRYENEEAVDDSQLPKDRFSAERLKGVDSTLKIQPAELGDSAVYLCASSSRSGRTYNEQFFGPGTRLTVL.

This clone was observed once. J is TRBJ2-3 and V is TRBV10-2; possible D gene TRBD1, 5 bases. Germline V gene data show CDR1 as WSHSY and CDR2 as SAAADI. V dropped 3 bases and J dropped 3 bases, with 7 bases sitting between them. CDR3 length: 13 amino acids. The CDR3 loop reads CASSDPGTDTQYF. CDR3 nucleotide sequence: TGCGCCAGCAGTGACCCAGGGACAGATACGCAGTATTTT.

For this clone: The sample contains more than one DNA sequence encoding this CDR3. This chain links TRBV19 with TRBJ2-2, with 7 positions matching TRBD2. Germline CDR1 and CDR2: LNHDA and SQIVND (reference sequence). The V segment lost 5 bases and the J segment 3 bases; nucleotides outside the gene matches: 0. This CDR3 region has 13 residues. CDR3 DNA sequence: TGTGCCAGTAGTCGGGGGGACACCGGGGAGCTGTTTTTT. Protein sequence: CASSRGDTGELFF.

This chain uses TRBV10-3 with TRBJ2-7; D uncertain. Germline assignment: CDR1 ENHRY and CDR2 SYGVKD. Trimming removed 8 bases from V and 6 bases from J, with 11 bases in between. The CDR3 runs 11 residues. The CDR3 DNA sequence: TGTGCCATCCGCGAGGCGACCGAGCAGTACTTC. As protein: CAIREATEQYF.

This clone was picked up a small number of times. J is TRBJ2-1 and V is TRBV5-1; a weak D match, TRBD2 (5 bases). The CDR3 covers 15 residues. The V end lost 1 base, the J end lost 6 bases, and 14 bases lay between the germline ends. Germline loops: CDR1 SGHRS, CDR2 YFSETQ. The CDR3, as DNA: TGCGCCAGCAGCTTGCGCCTGTCGGGGATCAATGAGCAGTTCTTC. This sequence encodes CASSLRLSGINEQFF.

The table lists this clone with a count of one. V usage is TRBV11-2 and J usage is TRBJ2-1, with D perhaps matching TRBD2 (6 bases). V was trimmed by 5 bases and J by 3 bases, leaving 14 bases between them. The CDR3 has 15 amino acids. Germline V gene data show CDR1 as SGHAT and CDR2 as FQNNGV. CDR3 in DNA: TGTGCCAGCAGCCCCTCGACGCGGGGCTACAATGAGCAGTTCTTC. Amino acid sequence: CASSPSTRGYNEQFF.

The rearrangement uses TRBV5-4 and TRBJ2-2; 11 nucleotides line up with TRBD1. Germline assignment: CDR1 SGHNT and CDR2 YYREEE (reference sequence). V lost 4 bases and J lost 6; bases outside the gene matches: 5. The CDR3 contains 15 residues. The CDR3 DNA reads TGTGCCAGCAGCCCGGACAGGGGGCGTCCCGGGGAGCTGTTTTTT. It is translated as CASSPDRGRPGELFF.

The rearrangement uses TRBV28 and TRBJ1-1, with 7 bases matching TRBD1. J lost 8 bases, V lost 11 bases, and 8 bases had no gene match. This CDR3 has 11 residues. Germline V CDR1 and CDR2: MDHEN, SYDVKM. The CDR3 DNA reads TGTGCCGGAGGGACAGTTAGAGAAGCTTTCTTT. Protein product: CAGGTVREAFF.

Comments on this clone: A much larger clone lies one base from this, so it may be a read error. The CDR3 DNA follows: TGTGCCAGCAGCTTAGTTAGCGGGGCTAGCACAGATACGCAGTATTTT. It translates to CASSLVSGASTDTQYF. The rearrangement links TRBV7-8 to TRBJ2-3, with 8 bases aligning to TRBD2. Germline V gene data show CDR1 as SGHVS and CDR2 as FQNEAQ. The CDR3 has 16 residues. V dropped 1 base and J dropped 0; count of bases not matched to a gene: 3.

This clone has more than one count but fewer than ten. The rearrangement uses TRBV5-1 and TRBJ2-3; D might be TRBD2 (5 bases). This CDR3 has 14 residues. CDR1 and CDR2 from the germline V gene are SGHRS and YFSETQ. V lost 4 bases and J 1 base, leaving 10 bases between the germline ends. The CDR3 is CASSRDHGTDTQYF. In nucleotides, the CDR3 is TGCGCCAGCAGCCGGGATCATGGCACAGATACGCAGTATTTT.

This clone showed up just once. The CDR3 nucleotides are TGTGCCAGCTTCTCTCCGGGGTTAAGCACCGGGGAGCTGTTTTTT. It encodes CASFSPGLSTGELFF. V usage is TRBV2 and J usage is TRBJ2-2; D is possibly TRBD2 (5 bases). Trimming shortened V by 8 bases and J by 4 bases, and 17 bases separated the two germline ends. The CDR3 covers 15 residues. Germline V gene data show CDR1 as SNHLY and CDR2 as FYNNEI.

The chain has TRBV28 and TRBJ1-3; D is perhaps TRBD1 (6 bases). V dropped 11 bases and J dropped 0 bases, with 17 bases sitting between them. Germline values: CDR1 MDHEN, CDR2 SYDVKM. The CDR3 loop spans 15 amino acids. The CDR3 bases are TGTGCCTCCCAACAGGGACCCCTCTCTGGAAACACCATATATTTT. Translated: CASQQGPLSGNTIYF.

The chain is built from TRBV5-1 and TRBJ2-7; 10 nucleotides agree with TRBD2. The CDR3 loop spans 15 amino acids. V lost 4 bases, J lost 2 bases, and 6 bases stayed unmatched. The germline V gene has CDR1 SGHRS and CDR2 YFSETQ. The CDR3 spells CASSGLAGDTYEQYF. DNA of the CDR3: TGCGCCAGCAGCGGGCTAGCGGGGGACACCTACGAGCAGTACTTC.

The CDR3 nucleotides read TGTGCCAGCTCGCAACCGGGGAGCCAGGGCTACACCTTC. Translated: CASSQPGSQGYTF. V and J are TRBV28 and TRBJ1-2, with D hard to call. V gave up 8 bases and J gave up 8 bases, with 18 bases separating them. From germline, CDR1 is MDHEN and CDR2 SYDVKM. This CDR3 has 13 amino acids.

The CDR3 spells CASSLGGRNGYTF. The DNA of the CDR3 is TGTGCCAGCAGTTTAGGGGGGCGCAATGGCTACACCTTC. The chain is built from TRBV12-3 or TRBV12-4 and TRBJ1-2, with D possibly being TRBD1 (6 bases). V lost 1 base, J lost 6 bases, and 9 bases lay in between. The CDR3 consists of 13 residues.

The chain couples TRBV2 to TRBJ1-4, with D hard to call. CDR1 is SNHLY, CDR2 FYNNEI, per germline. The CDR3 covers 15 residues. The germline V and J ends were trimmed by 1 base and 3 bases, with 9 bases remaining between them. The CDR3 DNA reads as TGTGCCAGCAGTGAAGTCCCGAGGGCTAATGAAAAACTGTTTTTT. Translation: CASSEVPRANEKLFF.

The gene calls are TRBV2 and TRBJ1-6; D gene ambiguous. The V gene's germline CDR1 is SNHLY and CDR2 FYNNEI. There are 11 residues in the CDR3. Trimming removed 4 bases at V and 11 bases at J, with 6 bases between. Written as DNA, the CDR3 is TGTGCCAGCAGTGTTATCGCACCCCTCCACTTT. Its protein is CASSVIAPLHF. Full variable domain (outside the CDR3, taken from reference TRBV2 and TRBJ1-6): EPEVTQTPSHQVTQMGQEVILRCVPISNHLYFYWYRQILGQKVEFLVSFYNNEISEKSEIFDDQFSVERPDGSNFTLKIRSTKLEDSAMYFCASSVIAPLHFGNGTRLTVT.

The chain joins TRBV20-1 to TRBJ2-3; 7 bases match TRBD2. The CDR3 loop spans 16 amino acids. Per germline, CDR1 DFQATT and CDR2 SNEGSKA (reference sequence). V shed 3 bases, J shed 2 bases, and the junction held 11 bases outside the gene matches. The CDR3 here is CSASAAGVGVTDTQYF. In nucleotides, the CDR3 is TGCAGTGCTAGTGCGGCGGGAGTGGGGGTCACAGATACGCAGTATTTT.

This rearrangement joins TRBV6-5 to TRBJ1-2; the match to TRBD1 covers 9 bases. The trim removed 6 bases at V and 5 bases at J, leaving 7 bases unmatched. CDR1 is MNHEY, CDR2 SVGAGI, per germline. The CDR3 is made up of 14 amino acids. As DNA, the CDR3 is TGTGCCAGCAGGGACCCGGGACAGGGTTATGGCTACACCTTC. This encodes CASRDPGQGYGYTF.

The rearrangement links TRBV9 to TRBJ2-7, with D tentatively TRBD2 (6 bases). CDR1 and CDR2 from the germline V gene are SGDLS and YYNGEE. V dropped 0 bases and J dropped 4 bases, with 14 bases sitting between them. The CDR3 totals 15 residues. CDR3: CASSVEELAGYEQYF. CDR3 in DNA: TGTGCCAGCAGCGTAGAAGAACTAGCTGGGTACGAGCAGTACTTC.

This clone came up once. CDR3 amino acids: CASSFPTGNYGYTF. The CDR3 DNA sequence: TGTGCCAGCAGTTTTCCGACAGGGAACTATGGCTACACCTTC. The chain uses TRBV28 and TRBJ1-2; 7 bases are shared with TRBD1. Per the germline V gene, CDR1 is MDHEN and CDR2 is SYDVKM. V gave up 3 bases and J gave up 2 bases; unmatched junction bases: 3. This CDR3 is 14 amino acids long.

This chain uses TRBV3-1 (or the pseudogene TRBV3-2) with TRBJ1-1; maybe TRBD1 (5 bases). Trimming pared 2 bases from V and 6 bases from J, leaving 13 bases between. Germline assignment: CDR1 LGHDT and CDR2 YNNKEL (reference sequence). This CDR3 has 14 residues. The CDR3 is CASSQYQGKSEAFF. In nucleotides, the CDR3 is TGTGCCAGCAGCCAATATCAGGGTAAGTCTGAAGCTTTCTTT.